The present T cell receptor beta chain was sequenced within a study of blood T cell repertoires in COVID-19. The overall study: PBMCs, B-cell-depleted T cells, or T cells were the source of the cDNA or gDNA that made up the material.

Germline CDR1 and CDR2: SNHLY and FYNNEI. The CDR3 runs 19 residues. Trimming pared 2 bases from V and 6 bases from J, leaving 25 bases between. This table comes from immunoSEQ multiplex PCR, and its TCRdb copy is limited to in-frame clones, with some not included. Found here are 350,000 to 500,000 clones, about 88% of them singletons; the top ten hold 1.2% to 1.5%. Individuals drawn from about two dozen US areas were about 18 to 100 years old. Self-reported history from a screening survey and questionnaire set each donor's cohort. The chain uses TRBV2 and TRBJ1-4; no definite D call. The specimen was PBMCs or T cells enriched from blood (not recorded which). The clonotype originates from a woman between 18 and 30 years old who had been exposed to COVID-19. CDR3 nucleotide sequence: TGTGCCAGCAGTGAAATATTGTGGGCCAGTATAAGAACAGATGAAAAACTGTTTTTT. Encoded protein: CASSEILWASIRTDEKLFF.